This T cell receptor beta chain was documented in a study of control samples from healthy donors and cancer patients. CDR3 length equals 14 residues. V dropped 5 bases and J dropped 3 bases, with 14 bases sitting between them. Germline loops: CDR1 SGHVS, CDR2 FNYEAQ. The table came from immunoSEQ multiplex PCR; TCRdb's copy has only in-frame clones and leaves some out. The table lists around 99,000 clones, 90% of them singletons. The V call is TRBV7-6, the J call TRBJ2-7, with no clear D. This sequence was found in a human donor in good health. The donor label of this sample is uncertain. The specimen was blood. In nucleotides, the CDR3 is TGTGCCAGCAGCCCAATAGACTCAAGCTACGAGCAGTACTTC. Translation: CASSPIDSSYEQYF.